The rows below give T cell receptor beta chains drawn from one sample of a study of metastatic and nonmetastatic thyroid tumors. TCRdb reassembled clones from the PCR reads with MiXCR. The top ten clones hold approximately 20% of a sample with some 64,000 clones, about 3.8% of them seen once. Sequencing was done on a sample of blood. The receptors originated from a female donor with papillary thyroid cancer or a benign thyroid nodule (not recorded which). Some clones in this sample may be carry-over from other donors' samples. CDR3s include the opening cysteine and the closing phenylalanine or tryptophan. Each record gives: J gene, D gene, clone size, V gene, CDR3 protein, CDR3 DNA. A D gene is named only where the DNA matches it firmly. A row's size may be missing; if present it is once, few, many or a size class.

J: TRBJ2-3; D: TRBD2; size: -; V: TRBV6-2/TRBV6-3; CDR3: CASSHYPGLAGGEPDTQYF; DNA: TGTGCCAGCAGTCACTACCCGGGACTAGCGGGAGGAGAACCAGATACGCAGTATTTT
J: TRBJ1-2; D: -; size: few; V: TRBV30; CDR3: CAWSVVYF; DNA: TGTGCCTGGAGTGTTGTCTACTTC
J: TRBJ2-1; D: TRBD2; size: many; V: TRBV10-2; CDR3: CASSGLAGALWDEQFF; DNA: TGCGCCAGCAGTGGTCTAGCGGGAGCGCTTTGGGATGAGCAGTTCTTC
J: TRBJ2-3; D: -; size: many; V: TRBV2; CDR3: CASSEAKLNFLSDTQYF; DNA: TGTGCCAGCAGTGAGGCAAAACTAAATTTCCTTTCGGATACGCAGTATTTT
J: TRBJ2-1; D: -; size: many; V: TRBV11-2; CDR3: CASRRSFSSYNEQFF; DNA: TGTGCCAGCAGGAGATCGTTTAGCTCCTACAATGAGCAGTTCTTC
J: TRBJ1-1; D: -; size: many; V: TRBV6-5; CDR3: CASSYLENTEAFF; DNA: TGTGCCAGCAGTTACCTCGAAAACACTGAAGCTTTCTTT
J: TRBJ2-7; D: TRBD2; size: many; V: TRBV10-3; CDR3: CAIRPGTSGFMGLYEQYF; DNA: TGTGCCATCAGACCCGGGACTAGCGGCTTTATGGGGCTCTACGAGCAGTACTTC
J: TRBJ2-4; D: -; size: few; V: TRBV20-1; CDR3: CSARDSSLLQSPTSFAKNIQYF; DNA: TGCAGTGCTAGAGATTCATCCCTCCTCCAATCTCCGACTAGTTTTGCCAAAAACATTCAGTACTTC
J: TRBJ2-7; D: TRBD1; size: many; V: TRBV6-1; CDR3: CASSYRGLSYEQYF; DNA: TGTGCCAGCAGTTACAGGGGGTTGTCCTACGAGCAGTACTTC
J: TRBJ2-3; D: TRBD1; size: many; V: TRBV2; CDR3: CASSERQGRTDTQYF; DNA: TGTGCCAGCAGTGAAAGACAGGGGAGGACAGATACGCAGTATTTT
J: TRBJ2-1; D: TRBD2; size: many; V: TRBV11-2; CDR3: CASSLTSGRFNEQFF; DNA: TGTGCCAGCAGCTTAACTAGCGGGAGGTTCAATGAGCAGTTCTTC
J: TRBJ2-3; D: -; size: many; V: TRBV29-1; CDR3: CSVEGLRGGTDTQYF; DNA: TGCAGCGTTGAAGGGCTGCGGGGTGGGACAGATACGCAGTATTTT
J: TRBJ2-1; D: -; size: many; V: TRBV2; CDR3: CASSGDRYNEQFF; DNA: TGTGCCAGCAGTGGGGACCGGTACAATGAGCAGTTCTTC
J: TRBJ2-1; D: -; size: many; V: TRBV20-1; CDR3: CSARDPGQGQEGEQFF; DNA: TGCAGTGCTAGAGATCCGGGCCAGGGGCAGGAGGGTGAGCAGTTCTTC
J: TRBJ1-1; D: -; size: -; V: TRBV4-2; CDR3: CASSLKAEFPGTEAFF; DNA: TGTGCCAGCAGCCTAAAAGCGGAGTTCCCGGGCACTGAAGCTTTCTTT
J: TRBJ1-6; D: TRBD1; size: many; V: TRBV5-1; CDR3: CASSLQGTDNSPLHF; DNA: TGCGCCAGCAGCTTACAGGGGACAGATAATTCACCCCTCCACTTT
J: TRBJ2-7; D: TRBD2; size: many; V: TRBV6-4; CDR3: CASGLGTRQNHEQYF; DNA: TGTGCCAGCGGCCTGGGGACTAGACAGAACCACGAGCAGTACTTC